The rows below give T cell receptor beta chains drawn from one sample of a study of control samples from healthy donors and cancer patients. Clones were sequenced by immunoSEQ multiplex PCR, and TCRdb holds only the in-frame ones, with some missing. The profile shows 65,000 to 100,000 clones, 91% of them singletons. The specimen was blood. The receptors originated from a man aged 45 to 65 in good health. Each CDR3 is given with its conserved first and last residue. A D gene is named only where the DNA matches it firmly. Size values are once, few and many counts, or a class for expanded clones, and some rows have none.

>13|TRBJ1-6|-|TRBV5-1|-
CASSLEAGSPLHF
TGCGCCAGCAGCTTGGAGGCAGGTTCACCCCTCCACTTT
>13|TRBJ2-7|-|TRBV3-1/TRBV3-2|-
CASSQQRRYEQYF
TGTGCCAGCAGCCAACAGCGGCGCTACGAGCAGTACTTC
>13|TRBJ2-1|-|TRBV9|-
CASTDRPYNEQFF
TGTGCCAGCACGGACCGGCCCTACAATGAGCAGTTCTTC
>12|TRBJ1-5|-|TRBV2|-
CASSERHQPQHF
TGTGCCAGCAGTGAACGTCATCAGCCCCAGCATTTT
>10|TRBJ1-5|-|TRBV20-1|few
CSAGNQPQHF
TGCAGTGCAGGAAATCAGCCCCAGCATTTT
>13|TRBJ1-2|TRBD1|TRBV6-5|-
CASSRTGDYGYTF
TGTGCCAGCAGCCGTACAGGGGACTATGGCTACACCTTC
>14|TRBJ1-4|-|TRBV5-1|-
CASSLGVQGEKLFF
TGCGCCAGCAGCTTGGGAGTACAAGGGGAAAAACTGTTTTTT
>13|TRBJ2-2|-|TRBV11-3|-
CASSPPNTGELFF
TGTGCCAGCAGCCCACCAAACACCGGGGAGCTGTTTTTT
>13|TRBJ1-1|-|TRBV9|-
CASEPRRDTEAFF
TGTGCCAGTGAACCCCGTCGGGACACTGAAGCTTTCTTT
>18|TRBJ2-6|TRBD1|TRBV27|-
CASSFRETGIFGANVLTF
TGTGCCAGCAGTTTCAGGGAGACAGGGATATTCGGGGCCAACGTCCTGACTTTC
>15|TRBJ2-1|TRBD2|TRBV5-4|-
CASSRLAGGDNEQFF
TGTGCCAGCAGTCGACTAGCGGGGGGGGACAATGAGCAGTTCTTC
>18|TRBJ1-4|TRBD1|TRBV11-2|-
CASSPRPLTGLFNEKLFF
TGTGCCAGCAGCCCCCGACCGCTGACAGGGCTTTTTAATGAAAAACTGTTTTTT
>12|TRBJ2-5|-|TRBV29-1|-
CSVEGNQETQYF
TGCAGCGTTGAAGGCAACCAAGAGACCCAGTACTTC
>15|TRBJ2-3|TRBD2|TRBV30|-
CAWSAKGLAVDTQCF
TGTGCCTGGAGTGCGAAGGGACTAGCGGTTGATACGCAGTGTTTT
>19|TRBJ2-3|TRBD2|TRBV7-6|-
CASSSTTLGGGAWADTQYF
TGTGCCAGCAGCTCAACGACCCTCGGCGGGGGGGCCTGGGCAGATACGCAGTATTTT
>14|TRBJ1-2|-|TRBV27|few
CASSPSRAEDRYTF
TGTGCCAGCAGTCCGTCCAGGGCGGAGGATCGCTACACCTTC
>12|TRBJ1-4|-|TRBV29-1|-
CSGRVDREKLFF
TGCAGCGGCCGGGTAGATCGTGAAAAACTGTTTTTT
>13|TRBJ1-2|-|TRBV7-2|-
CASSLKAGTGYTF
TGTGCCAGCAGCTTAAAGGCGGGGACCGGCTACACCTTC
>14|TRBJ1-1|TRBD1|TRBV6-5|-
CASTWGTGGTEAFF
TGTGCCAGCACCTGGGGGACAGGGGGAACTGAAGCTTTCTTT
>12|TRBJ2-1|-|TRBV5-6|-
CASSLRTNSQFF
TGTGCCAGCAGCTTACGAACAAACAGCCAGTTCTTC
>14|TRBJ1-5|-|TRBV29-1|-
CSVVVGIGNQPQHF
TGCAGCGTTGTGGTGGGAATCGGCAATCAGCCCCAGCATTTT
>13|TRBJ2-5|TRBD2|TRBV6-5|-
CASRGGGEETQYF
TGTGCCAGCAGGGGCGGGGGGGAAGAGACCCAGTACTTC
>16|TRBJ2-3|-|TRBV3-1/TRBV3-2|-
CASSPVLGGGTDTQYF
TGTGCCAGCAGCCCGGTACTCGGAGGGGGTACAGATACGCAGTATTTT
>13|TRBJ1-2|TRBD1|TRBV6-5|-
CASSLDRGYGYTF
TGTGCCAGCAGCTTGGACAGGGGATATGGCTACACCTTC
>13|TRBJ1-2|-|TRBV30|-
CAWNSRGRVSYTF
TGTGCCTGGAACTCCCGGGGACGGGTTAGCTACACCTTC
>12|TRBJ1-2|-|TRBV5-6|-
CASSFGQAGYTF
TGTGCCAGCAGCTTCGGGCAGGCTGGCTACACCTTC
>14|TRBJ2-7|-|TRBV6-5|-
CASSYSGPTDEQYF
TGTGCCAGCAGTTACTCGGGCCCTACCGACGAGCAGTACTTC
>16|TRBJ2-7|TRBD1|TRBV25-1|-
CASSDPPGTGVHEQYF
TGTGCCAGCAGTGATCCTCCCGGGACAGGGGTCCACGAGCAGTACTTC
>13|TRBJ1-1|-|TRBV4-1|-
CASSQDRIAEAFF
TGCGCCAGCAGCCAAGATCGGATAGCTGAAGCTTTCTTT
>13|TRBJ1-2|TRBD1|TRBV5-1|-
CASSETGNYGYTF
TGCGCCAGCAGCGAGACAGGGAACTATGGCTACACCTTC
>13|TRBJ2-3|-|TRBV10-2|-
CASKAGMTDTQYF
TGCGCCAGCAAGGCCGGAATGACAGATACGCAGTATTTT
>14|TRBJ1-6|-|TRBV7-2|-
CASSLEDGNSPLHF
TGTGCCAGCAGCTTAGAGGACGGGAATTCACCCCTCCACTTT
>16|TRBJ2-7|TRBD2|TRBV27|-
CASRPTPSGGAYEQYF
TGTGCCAGCAGGCCCACCCCTAGCGGGGGGGCCTACGAGCAGTACTTC
>12|TRBJ1-4|-|TRBV6-6|-
CASSRPNEKLFF
TGTGCCAGCAGTCGCCCGAATGAAAAACTGTTTTTT
>15|TRBJ2-7|TRBD1|TRBV25-1|-
CASSGTGTRYYEQYF
TGTGCCAGCAGTGGGACAGGCACCCGATACTACGAGCAGTACTTC
>14|TRBJ2-7|-|TRBV25-1|-
CASSEGAPSYEQYF
TGTGCCAGCAGTGAAGGGGCACCCTCCTACGAGCAGTACTTC
>13|TRBJ1-3|-|TRBV24-1|-
CASQQGDGNTIYF
TGTGCCAGTCAACAGGGCGATGGAAACACCATATATTTT
>15|TRBJ1-5|-|TRBV7-2|-
CASSPHRDSNQPQHF
TGTGCCAGCAGCCCACACCGGGACAGCAATCAGCCCCAGCATTTT
>13|TRBJ1-1|TRBD1|TRBV27|-
CASSWDRPLEAFF
TGTGCCAGCAGCTGGGACAGGCCGCTTGAAGCTTTCTTT
>14|TRBJ2-7|TRBD1|TRBV9|-
CASSVGQATYEQYF
TGTGCCAGCAGCGTGGGACAGGCGACGTACGAGCAGTACTTC
>15|TRBJ2-2|TRBD1|TRBV19|-
CASSVGTVNTGELFF
TGTGCCAGTAGTGTAGGGACAGTCAACACCGGGGAGCTGTTTTTT
>16|TRBJ1-4|-|TRBV4-2|-
CASSQERGRGGEKLFF
TGTGCCAGCAGCCAAGAAAGGGGGAGGGGAGGAGAAAAACTGTTTTTT
>14|TRBJ1-2|-|TRBV19|-
CASSEWGSDYGYTF
TGTGCCAGTAGTGAGTGGGGTTCCGACTATGGCTACACCTTC
>11|TRBJ1-1|-|TRBV7-9|-
CASSLAGGAFF
TGTGCCAGCAGCTTAGCCGGGGGAGCTTTCTTT
>14|TRBJ1-1|TRBD1|TRBV3-1/TRBV3-2|-
CASSHRGRVTEAFF
TGTGCCAGCAGCCACAGGGGGCGCGTCACTGAAGCTTTCTTT
>13|TRBJ2-1|-|TRBV5-6|-
CASSRVIKGEEFF
TGTGCCAGCAGTCGGGTCATTAAGGGTGAAGAGTTCTTC
>13|TRBJ2-2|TRBD1|TRBV19|-
CASSRQGTGELFF
TGTGCCAGTAGTCGACAGGGTACCGGGGAGCTGTTTTTT
>13|TRBJ1-1|-|TRBV10-1|-
CASSDRAQGEAFF
TGCGCCAGCAGTGATAGGGCACAGGGTGAAGCTTTCTTT